Below are 10 T cell receptor beta chains sequenced from a single sample in a study of prognosis after radiotherapy for stage I lung cancer (dated by TCRdb to the early 2020s). This sample was sequenced with an Illumina HiSeq 3000. Two rounds of multiplex PCR were used to amplify the TCR beta CDR3 region from genomic DNA. The first PCR round used primers specific to each TRBV and TRBJ gene, and the primer sequences were filed in Chinese patent CN105087789A. TCRdb itself trimmed the public reads at Q25 with fastp, ran MiXCR and retained productive beta chains. Every distinct CDR3 protein forms one entry, paired with its most common genes and DNA. This sample lists around 26,000 distinct CDR3 sequences; just over 45% were detected once. Jointly, the top ten make up 14% to 15% of the sample. The input for sequencing was PBMCs, taken before or after stereotactic body radiation therapy (not recorded which). These receptor sequences come from a donor aged 50 or older with non-small cell lung cancer.

The V gene is TRBV7-2, the J gene TRBJ1-5, with D possibly matching TRBD1 (5 bases). From germline, CDR1 is SGHTA and CDR2 FQGNSA. The CDR3 totals 15 residues. Trimming pared 5 bases from V and 4 bases from J, leaving 15 bases between. The CDR3 loop reads CASSRDSQINQPQHF. CDR3 DNA sequence: TGTGCCAGCAGCCGAGACAGCCAAATTAATCAGCCCCAGCATTTT.

Notes on this clonotype: Relative to the germline gene, one junction end is altered; a read error may explain this. The chain carries TRBV6-5 and TRBJ1-1; D gene uncertain. Germline V lookup: CDR1 MNHEY, CDR2 SVGAGI. This CDR3 is built from 12 residues. In DNA form, the CDR3 reads TGTGCCAGCAGTTACAGGGCGTGTGAATCTTTCTTT. This encodes CASSYRACESFF.

In regard to this clonotype: It is likely a read error: a sequence one base away is far more abundant. The chain is built from TRBV6-5 and TRBJ1-5; D may be TRBD1 (5 bases). This CDR3 comprises 16 residues. Germline assignment: CDR1 MNHEY and CDR2 SVGAGI. CDR3 in DNA: TGTGCCAGCAGTCCGACTGGTAAGGGGCGCAATCATCCCCAGCATTTT. The encoded protein is CASSPTGKGRNHPQHF.

Ten or more counts support this clonotype. J is TRBJ2-3 and V is TRBV7-2; D not certain. Germline values: CDR1 SGHTA, CDR2 FQGNSA. This CDR3 is built from 12 residues. V lost 4 bases and J 3 bases, leaving 5 bases between the germline ends. In DNA, the CDR3 is TGTGCCAGCAGCTCCACTACAGATACGCAGTATTTT. Residues: CASSSTTDTQYF.

This chain connects TRBV12-3 or TRBV12-4 to TRBJ2-5, with D maybe TRBD1 (5 bases). Trimming cost V 2 bases and J 2 bases, with 12 bases left between them. This CDR3 has 15 residues. The CDR3 DNA is TGTGCCAGCAGTTTATTCGCCTCAGGGCAAGAGACCCAGTACTTC. It codes for CASSLFASGQETQYF.

This clonotype was recorded many times. This chain connects TRBV7-9 to TRBJ2-1; TRBD2 might be the D (5 bases). The germline gives CDR1 SEHNR, CDR2 FQNEAQ (reference sequence). This CDR3 spans 12 amino acids. V was pared by 5 bases and J by 10 bases, with 12 bases between. The CDR3 sequence is CASSPSGAEQFF. CDR3 nucleotide sequence: TGTGCCAGCAGCCCCAGCGGAGCGGAGCAGTTCTTC. Complete variable domain (other parts from reference TRBV7-9 and TRBJ2-1): DTGVSQNPRHKITKRGQNVTFRCDPISEHNRLYWYRQTLGQGPEFLTYFQNEAQLEKSRLLSDRFSAERPKGSFSTLEIQRTEQGDSAMYLCASSPSGAEQFFGPGTRLTVL.

With regard to this clonotype: Given a much more abundant clone one base away, this may be a read error. The chain couples TRBV6-1 to TRBJ1-4; D may be TRBD1 (5 bases). The CDR3 is 12 amino acids. The V gene lost 7 bases and the J gene lost 5 bases, with 8 bases spanning the gap. Looked up from germline, CDR1 is MNHNS and CDR2 is SASEGT. The CDR3 coding sequence is TGTGCCAGCACCTGGGGGAATGAAAAACTGTTTTTT. This gives the protein CASTWGNEKLFF.

V usage is TRBV2 and J usage is TRBJ2-7, with TRBD2 matching over 9 bases. V shed 6 bases, J shed 6 bases, and the junction held 3 bases outside the gene matches. Germline V gene lookup returns CDR1 SNHLY and CDR2 FYNNEI. The length of the CDR3 is 12 residues. CDR3: CASRFSGGEQYF. CDR3 nucleotides: TGTGCCAGCAGATTTAGCGGGGGCGAGCAGTACTTC.

The rearrangement links TRBV28 to TRBJ2-3, with D unresolved. The germline gives CDR1 MDHEN, CDR2 SYDVKM. V was trimmed by 7 bases and J by 4 bases, leaving 9 bases between them. The CDR3 runs to 12 residues. The CDR3 sequence is CASTRRADTQYF. The CDR3 bases are TGTGCCAGCACCAGACGAGCAGATACGCAGTATTTT.

Ten or more counts support this clonotype. The chain couples TRBV6-2 or TRBV6-3 to TRBJ2-1; TRBD2 matches 7 bases. The ends lost 1 base at V and 0 bases at J; junction bases unmatched: 3. Looked up from germline, CDR1 is MNHEY and CDR2 is SVGEGT. CDR3 length: 16 amino acids. The CDR3 protein is CASSYYRLASYNEQFF. The CDR3 DNA follows: TGTGCCAGCAGTTACTACCGACTAGCCTCCTACAATGAGCAGTTCTTC.